This entry features one T cell receptor beta chain sequence. Its specificity is unknown. Germline CDR1 SGHRS, CDR2 YFSETQ. The ends lost 4 bases at V and 8 bases at J; junction bases unmatched: 6. The CDR3 runs 15 residues. TCRdb re-called the 5' RACE reads through MiXCR, storing one row per CDR3 protein. This table has some 440,000 distinct CDR3 sequences, roughly 23% appearing once. This sample stems from a study of T-cell memory formation after mild COVID-19. The overall study: TCR clusters were largely donor specific.

Points from the study as a whole: CD4+ clones that contracted lay mainly in CM and EM; CD8+ ones lay in EMRA. Some clones that responded turned up in pre-infection memory, which suggests that cross-reactive memory joined in. Day 15 to 85 contracting clones showed balanced CD4/CD8; later expanders leaned CD4+.

This sequence joins TRBV5-1 and TRBJ2-1; 13 nucleotides align to TRBD2. Sequencing used PBMCs or a T cell subset sorted from them (not recorded which). The TCR comes from an adult woman who had mild COVID-19 (a few samples of this study predate the infection). Cell type and time point are not known. The CDR3 protein is CASSLRTSGGHEQFF. CDR3 bases: TGCGCCAGCAGCCTAAGGACTAGCGGGGGCCATGAGCAGTTCTTC. Together with reference TRBV5-1 and TRBJ2-1, the CDR3 gives the full variable domain: KAGVTQTPRYLIKTRGQQVTLSCSPISGHRSVSWYQQTPGQGLQFLFEYFSETQRNKGNFPGRFSGRQFSNSRSEMNVSTLELGDSALYLCASSLRTSGGHEQFFGPGTRLTVL.